This T cell receptor (beta chain) comes out of a study of T cell responses to AZD1222 COVID-19 vaccine. The ends lost 10 bases at V and 4 bases at J; junction bases unmatched: 8. Germline CDR1 is MNHEY and CDR2 is SVGAGI. This CDR3 spans 14 amino acids. This table comes from immunoSEQ multiplex PCR, and its TCRdb copy is limited to in-frame clones, with some not included. The table records about 190,000 clones, about 90% of them present only once. The sequenced sample was peripheral blood, obtained on day 0 of MenACWY control vaccination. The gene calls are TRBV6-5 and TRBJ2-3, with 10 bases matching TRBD1. This TCR was recovered from an adult in good health. The CDR3 spells CANQGQGDADTQYF. DNA for the CDR3: TGTGCCAACCAAGGACAGGGGGATGCAGATACGCAGTATTTT.